These T cell receptor beta chains were read from a single sample in a study of radiotherapy plus CTLA-4 blockade in lung cancer. Sequenced by immunoSEQ multiplex PCR; TCRdb stores in-frame clones only, minus some. Among around 80,000 clones listed, 70% to 85% were seen once. Sequenced material: peripheral blood, taken from a patient treated with radiotherapy plus ipilimumab. All receptors derive from a human donor with non-small cell lung cancer who had stable disease on radiotherapy plus ipilimumab. The CDR3 runs from the conserved cysteine through the conserved F or W. Fields, in order: CDR3 length, V gene, J gene, clone size, D gene, CDR3 DNA, CDR3 protein. A D gene is named only where the DNA matches it firmly. The size of a clone is reported for some rows only, either as once, few or many, or as a class for expanded clones.

len: 13
v_gene: TRBV11-2
j_gene: TRBJ2-5
abundance: -
d_gene: -
CDR3nt: TGTGCCAGCAGCCCCAGGACAGACCAGACCCAGTACTTC
CDR3aa: CASSPRTDQTQYF

len: 17
v_gene: TRBV4-1
j_gene: TRBJ2-1
abundance: -
d_gene: -
CDR3nt: TGCGCCAGCAGCCAAGAGGAGGGCCCCCTCTCCTACAATGAGCAGTTCTTC
CDR3aa: CASSQEEGPLSYNEQFF

len: 14
v_gene: TRBV30
j_gene: TRBJ2-4
abundance: -
d_gene: TRBD1
CDR3nt: TGTGCCTGGAGTGGGTTGGGACAGGAGGTCATTCAGTACTTC
CDR3aa: CAWSGLGQEVIQYF

len: 15
v_gene: TRBV18
j_gene: TRBJ2-5
abundance: -
d_gene: TRBD1
CDR3nt: TGTGCCAGCTCACTACGTCGGGACAGCCAAGAGACCCAGTACTTC
CDR3aa: CASSLRRDSQETQYF

len: 16
v_gene: TRBV21-1
j_gene: TRBJ2-2
abundance: -
d_gene: -
CDR3nt: TGTGCCAGCAGCAAATGGTGGGGGAGGGCCACCGGGGAGCTGTTTTTT
CDR3aa: CASSKWWGRATGELFF

len: 15
v_gene: TRBV7-7
j_gene: TRBJ2-5
abundance: -
d_gene: -
CDR3nt: TGTGCCAGCAGCTCCGCAGGGGCCCGACAAGAGACCCAGTACTTC
CDR3aa: CASSSAGARQETQYF

len: 12
v_gene: TRBV4-2
j_gene: TRBJ2-1
abundance: -
d_gene: -
CDR3nt: TGTGCCAGCAGCCCTCCCCCGGGTGAGCAGTTCTTC
CDR3aa: CASSPPPGEQFF

len: 16
v_gene: TRBV5-1
j_gene: TRBJ1-3
abundance: -
d_gene: TRBD1
CDR3nt: TGCGCCAGCAGCTTGTTTGCAGGGGGAGATGGAAACACCATATATTTT
CDR3aa: CASSLFAGGDGNTIYF

len: 13
v_gene: TRBV4-1
j_gene: TRBJ2-4
abundance: -
d_gene: -
CDR3nt: TGCGCCAGCAGCCAGGGGGCCCTAAACATTCAGTACTTC
CDR3aa: CASSQGALNIQYF

len: 15
v_gene: TRBV6-6
j_gene: TRBJ2-7
abundance: -
d_gene: TRBD2
CDR3nt: TGTGCCAGCAGAGCCGGACTAGCGGGGGAGTACGAGCAGTACTTC
CDR3aa: CASRAGLAGEYEQYF

len: 16
v_gene: TRBV7-2
j_gene: TRBJ2-1
abundance: -
d_gene: -
CDR3nt: TGTGCCAGCAGCACCCTCGGGAGTCTGGGCTACAATGAGCAGTTCTTC
CDR3aa: CASSTLGSLGYNEQFF

len: 12
v_gene: TRBV5-4
j_gene: TRBJ2-4
abundance: -
d_gene: -
CDR3nt: TGTGCCAGCAGCTTCGGGGCAAACATTCAGTACTTC
CDR3aa: CASSFGANIQYF

len: 15
v_gene: TRBV4-1
j_gene: TRBJ1-5
abundance: -
d_gene: -
CDR3nt: TGCGCCAGCAGCCAAGATTACGGTAACAGTCAGCCCCAGCATTTT
CDR3aa: CASSQDYGNSQPQHF

len: 13
v_gene: TRBV6-5
j_gene: TRBJ2-7
abundance: -
d_gene: -
CDR3nt: TGTGCCAGCAGTTCAGGCACCTCCTACGAGCAGTACTTC
CDR3aa: CASSSGTSYEQYF

len: 15
v_gene: TRBV6-5
j_gene: TRBJ1-2
abundance: -
d_gene: -
CDR3nt: TGTGCCAGCAGTTACGATGCGGGAGCTAACTATGGCTACACCTTC
CDR3aa: CASSYDAGANYGYTF

len: 14
v_gene: TRBV28
j_gene: TRBJ2-7
abundance: -
d_gene: TRBD1
CDR3nt: TGTGCCAGCAGTTTCCGACAGGGCCCCTACGAGCAGTACTTC
CDR3aa: CASSFRQGPYEQYF

len: 14
v_gene: TRBV6-4
j_gene: TRBJ2-3
abundance: -
d_gene: -
CDR3nt: TGTGCCAGCAGTGAGAACACCAACACAGATACGCAGTATTTT
CDR3aa: CASSENTNTDTQYF

len: 15
v_gene: TRBV7-3
j_gene: TRBJ2-2
abundance: once
d_gene: -
CDR3nt: TGTGCCAGCAGCTCTTCCGGGCGAAACACCGGGGAGCTGTTTTTT
CDR3aa: CASSSSGRNTGELFF

len: 16
v_gene: TRBV10-1
j_gene: TRBJ2-4
abundance: -
d_gene: TRBD2
CDR3nt: TGCGCCAGCAGCATACTCCTAGCGGCGGGCAAAAACATTCAGTACTTC
CDR3aa: CASSILLAAGKNIQYF

len: 17
v_gene: TRBV7-9
j_gene: TRBJ1-1
abundance: -
d_gene: -
CDR3nt: TGTGCCAGCAGCCCTCCCGTTCGGGCTCCCATGAACACTGAAGCTTTCTTT
CDR3aa: CASSPPVRAPMNTEAFF

len: 14
v_gene: TRBV28
j_gene: TRBJ2-7
abundance: -
d_gene: -
CDR3nt: TGTGCCAGCGGGGGGTTGAGGGTAGGCTACGAGCAGTACTTC
CDR3aa: CASGGLRVGYEQYF

len: 13
v_gene: TRBV30
j_gene: TRBJ1-5
abundance: -
d_gene: -
CDR3nt: TGTGCCTGGGACGTGGGGAGCAATCAGCCCCAGCATTTT
CDR3aa: CAWDVGSNQPQHF

len: 14
v_gene: TRBV7-9
j_gene: TRBJ2-7
abundance: -
d_gene: TRBD1
CDR3nt: TGTGCCAGCAGCTTAGGGGACAGTCCCTACGAGCAGTACTTC
CDR3aa: CASSLGDSPYEQYF

len: 19
v_gene: TRBV27
j_gene: TRBJ2-3
abundance: -
d_gene: -
CDR3nt: TGTGCCAGCAGTTTATCTGTAGGGGACACCCGAACCCGCACAGATACGCAGTATTTT
CDR3aa: CASSLSVGDTRTRTDTQYF

len: 13
v_gene: TRBV7-9
j_gene: TRBJ2-7
abundance: -
d_gene: -
CDR3nt: TGTGCCAGCAGCTTAGGTCGAGCCTACGAGCAGTACTTC
CDR3aa: CASSLGRAYEQYF

len: 11
v_gene: TRBV28
j_gene: TRBJ2-7
abundance: -
d_gene: -
CDR3nt: TGTGCCAGCACCTACGGCTACGAGCAGTACTTC
CDR3aa: CASTYGYEQYF

len: 16
v_gene: TRBV19
j_gene: TRBJ2-6
abundance: -
d_gene: -
CDR3nt: TGTGCCAGTAACTCCCTGGGGGCTACTGGGGCCAACGTCCTGACTTTC
CDR3aa: CASNSLGATGANVLTF

len: 13
v_gene: TRBV6-5
j_gene: TRBJ1-2
abundance: -
d_gene: -
CDR3nt: TGTGCCGGCAGCTCCACTCGGGGAGGAGGCTACACCTTC
CDR3aa: CAGSSTRGGGYTF

len: 13
v_gene: TRBV28
j_gene: TRBJ2-7
abundance: -
d_gene: -
CDR3nt: TGTGCCAGCTACGCGGGACAACGCTACGAGCAGTACTTC
CDR3aa: CASYAGQRYEQYF

len: 16
v_gene: TRBV28
j_gene: TRBJ2-7
abundance: -
d_gene: -
CDR3nt: TGTGCCAGCAGTTCCCCCACTGACAGCCTCGGGTACGAGCAGTACTTC
CDR3aa: CASSSPTDSLGYEQYF

len: 14
v_gene: TRBV7-6
j_gene: TRBJ2-3
abundance: -
d_gene: -
CDR3nt: TGTGCCAGCAGCTTCGGGAGTTCAACAGATACGCAGTATTTT
CDR3aa: CASSFGSSTDTQYF

len: 15
v_gene: TRBV5-1
j_gene: TRBJ2-7
abundance: -
d_gene: TRBD2
CDR3nt: TGCGCCAGCAGCCTAACTAGCGGGAGTCCCCACGAGCAGTACTTC
CDR3aa: CASSLTSGSPHEQYF

len: 14
v_gene: TRBV13
j_gene: TRBJ1-2
abundance: -
d_gene: -
CDR3nt: TGTGCCAGCAGCTTAGGACAGACCAACTATGGCTACACCTTC
CDR3aa: CASSLGQTNYGYTF

len: 17
v_gene: TRBV28
j_gene: TRBJ2-2
abundance: -
d_gene: -
CDR3nt: TGTGCCAGCAGTTTAAAACGGGAGCCTTACAACACCGGGGAGCTGTTTTTT
CDR3aa: CASSLKREPYNTGELFF

len: 15
v_gene: TRBV18
j_gene: TRBJ2-3
abundance: once
d_gene: -
CDR3nt: TGTGCGACCCTCGACAGAAAGGTCGGCACAGATACGCAGTATTTT
CDR3aa: CATLDRKVGTDTQYF

len: 15
v_gene: TRBV7-3
j_gene: TRBJ2-1
abundance: -
d_gene: -
CDR3nt: TGTGCCAGCAGCTTAAGTGGGGGGGCCTGGAATGAGCAGTTCTTC
CDR3aa: CASSLSGGAWNEQFF

len: 14
v_gene: TRBV28
j_gene: TRBJ1-4
abundance: -
d_gene: -
CDR3nt: TGTGCCAGCAGTTCGGGGGGGTCTAATGAAAAACTGTTTTTT
CDR3aa: CASSSGGSNEKLFF

len: 16
v_gene: TRBV5-1
j_gene: TRBJ1-1
abundance: -
d_gene: -
CDR3nt: TGCGCCAGCAGCGCCAAAGGGGGGGCCGTGAACACTGAAGCTTTCTTT
CDR3aa: CASSAKGGAVNTEAFF

len: 16
v_gene: TRBV4-1
j_gene: TRBJ1-5
abundance: -
d_gene: TRBD1
CDR3nt: TGCGCCAGCAGCCAGCGACGGGACAGGGACTCCCAGCCCCAGCATTTT
CDR3aa: CASSQRRDRDSQPQHF

len: 12
v_gene: TRBV4-2
j_gene: TRBJ2-5
abundance: -
d_gene: -
CDR3nt: TGTGCCAGCAGCCAAGGACCAGAGACCCAGTACTTC
CDR3aa: CASSQGPETQYF

len: 13
v_gene: TRBV5-1
j_gene: TRBJ1-4
abundance: -
d_gene: -
CDR3nt: TGCGCCAGCAAGGGTGGGGCTAATGAAAAACTGTTTTTT
CDR3aa: CASKGGANEKLFF

len: 13
v_gene: TRBV4-1
j_gene: TRBJ1-4
abundance: -
d_gene: -
CDR3nt: TGCGCCAGCAGCCAAGGAATTTTGGAATCACTGTTTTTT
CDR3aa: CASSQGILESLFF

len: 10
v_gene: TRBV20-1
j_gene: TRBJ2-7
abundance: -
d_gene: -
CDR3nt: TGCAGTGCTACAGGGAACGAGCAGTACTTC
CDR3aa: CSATGNEQYF

len: 19
v_gene: TRBV28
j_gene: TRBJ2-1
abundance: -
d_gene: -
CDR3nt: TGTGCCAGCAGTAGGGCCGTAGGATCGACTCTCAGCTCCTACAATGAGCAGTTCTTC
CDR3aa: CASSRAVGSTLSSYNEQFF

len: 14
v_gene: TRBV6-5
j_gene: TRBJ2-6
abundance: -
d_gene: -
CDR3nt: TGTGCCAGCAGCCGGGGGTCTGGGGCCAACGTCCTGACTTTC
CDR3aa: CASSRGSGANVLTF

len: 15
v_gene: TRBV7-2
j_gene: TRBJ2-3
abundance: -
d_gene: -
CDR3nt: TGTGCCAGCAGCATCGGGACTGTGATCACAGATACGCAGTATTTT
CDR3aa: CASSIGTVITDTQYF

len: 13
v_gene: TRBV12-5
j_gene: TRBJ2-1
abundance: -
d_gene: -
CDR3nt: TGTGCTAGTGGTTTGGTATCGGGTCAGGAGCAGTTCTTC
CDR3aa: CASGLVSGQEQFF

len: 15
v_gene: TRBV28
j_gene: TRBJ2-7
abundance: -
d_gene: -
CDR3nt: TGTGCCAGCAGTTTCATCAAACAGGGTGTCGGCGAGCAGTACTTC
CDR3aa: CASSFIKQGVGEQYF

len: 14
v_gene: TRBV6-4
j_gene: TRBJ2-3
abundance: -
d_gene: -
CDR3nt: TGTGCCAGCAGTGACTCGATGCGCAGGGGTACGCAGTATTTT
CDR3aa: CASSDSMRRGTQYF

len: 11
v_gene: TRBV29-1
j_gene: TRBJ1-1
abundance: -
d_gene: -
CDR3nt: TGCAGCGCTCGATCCGGCACTGAAGCTTTCTTT
CDR3aa: CSARSGTEAFF

len: 11
v_gene: TRBV7-9
j_gene: TRBJ2-3
abundance: -
d_gene: -
CDR3nt: TGTGCCAGCAGCCGGGCAGATACGCAGTATTTT
CDR3aa: CASSRADTQYF

len: 14
v_gene: TRBV12-5
j_gene: TRBJ2-5
abundance: -
d_gene: -
CDR3nt: TGTGCTAGTGGTTTGGCGGGGAACCAAGAGACCCAGTACTTC
CDR3aa: CASGLAGNQETQYF

len: 14
v_gene: TRBV6-4
j_gene: TRBJ2-3
abundance: -
d_gene: -
CDR3nt: TGTGCCAGCAGTGAGAGCAGAAGCACAGATACGCAGTATTTT
CDR3aa: CASSESRSTDTQYF

len: 17
v_gene: TRBV19
j_gene: TRBJ1-5
abundance: -
d_gene: -
CDR3nt: TGTGCCAGTAGCACTCAGCCCATTGACAGAGACCATCAGCCCCAGCATTTT
CDR3aa: CASSTQPIDRDHQPQHF

len: 16
v_gene: TRBV4-1
j_gene: TRBJ2-5
abundance: -
d_gene: TRBD2
CDR3nt: TGCGCCAGCAGCCAAGATCGGACTAGCGGTCCGGGGACCCAGTACTTC
CDR3aa: CASSQDRTSGPGTQYF

len: 15
v_gene: TRBV28
j_gene: TRBJ2-3
abundance: once
d_gene: TRBD2
CDR3nt: TGTGCCAGCAGTTCAAGCGGGAGGGCCAGAGATACGCAGTATTTT
CDR3aa: CASSSSGRARDTQYF

len: 13
v_gene: TRBV5-1
j_gene: TRBJ2-7
abundance: -
d_gene: -
CDR3nt: TGCGCCAGCAGCCCGCCCGGGTTCGACGAGCAGTACTTC
CDR3aa: CASSPPGFDEQYF

len: 15
v_gene: TRBV5-1
j_gene: TRBJ2-7
abundance: -
d_gene: TRBD2
CDR3nt: TGCGCCAGCTGCCAAGAGAAGACTAGCGAAGACGAGCAGTACTTC
CDR3aa: CASCQEKTSEDEQYF

len: 14
v_gene: TRBV11-3
j_gene: TRBJ2-7
abundance: -
d_gene: TRBD1
CDR3nt: TGTGCCAGCAGCTTGGCAGGGGGTGCCTACGAGCAGTACTTC
CDR3aa: CASSLAGGAYEQYF